This T cell receptor (beta chain) derives from a study of control samples from healthy donors and cancer patients. The CDR3 is made up of 14 amino acids. Trimming removed 2 bases at V and 5 bases at J, with 13 bases between. Germline V gene lookup returns CDR1 SGDLS and CDR2 YYNGEE. Sequenced by immunoSEQ multiplex PCR; TCRdb stores in-frame clones only, minus some. Of fewer than 200,000 clones listed, roughly 90% are singletons. The chain combines TRBV9 with TRBJ1-1; tentative D call: TRBD1 (5 bases). The sequenced sample consisted of blood. The sequence derives from a man between 25 and 39 years old in good health. The CDR3 DNA follows: TGTGCCAGCAGCGTGGCAGGGCTCAAAACTGAAGCTTTCTTT. The encoded protein is CASSVAGLKTEAFF.